Shown below are 25 T cell receptor beta chains from a single sample sequenced in a study of control samples from healthy donors and cancer patients. TCRdb's table, derived via immunoSEQ multiplex PCR, lists solely in-frame clones and lacks some. Among about 130,000 clones listed, 85% to 95% were seen once. The sequencing input was blood. These receptors originate from a man under 40 in good health.

The gene calls are TRBV7-8 and TRBJ2-3; the D is unclear. Trimming left V 4 bases short and J 3 bases short, with 14 bases between. Germline CDR1 SGHVS, CDR2 FQNEAQ. The CDR3 has 15 residues. CDR3 in amino acids: CASSSRHGGTDTQYF. The CDR3 bases are TGTGCCAGCAGCTCCCGGCACGGTGGAACAGATACGCAGTATTTT.

The rearrangement joins TRBV5-4 to TRBJ2-7, with 8 bases lining up with TRBD1. Germline lookup yields CDR1 SGHNT and CDR2 YYREEE (reference sequence). CDR3 length: 12 residues. V was clipped by 4 bases and J by 5 bases; unmatched bases: 2. CDR3 amino acids: CASSEDRDEQYF. CDR3 nucleotides: TGTGCCAGCAGCGAGGACAGGGACGAGCAGTACTTC.

The chain uses TRBV6-1 and TRBJ2-1; 10 bases line up with TRBD1. There are 15 residues in the CDR3. V shed 1 base, J shed 4 bases, and the junction held 1 base outside the gene matches. Looked up from germline, CDR1 is MNHNS and CDR2 is SASEGT. DNA for the CDR3: TGTGCCAGCAGTGAAGGGACAGGGGGATACAATGAGCAGTTCTTC. Its translation: CASSEGTGGYNEQFF.

This chain uses TRBV30 with TRBJ2-7; perhaps TRBD2 as D (6 bases). This CDR3 has 17 residues. Trimming took 5 bases from V and 4 from J, leaving 27 bases between them. The germline CDR1 and CDR2 sequences are GTSNPN and SVGIG (reference sequence). CDR3 coding DNA: TGTGCCTGGGCCGAAGGCGAGTGGAGGGGAAAGGGGTACGAGCAGTACTTC. Residues: CAWAEGEWRGKGYEQYF.

V and J are TRBV11-2 and TRBJ2-7; D gene ambiguous. CDR3 length equals 14 residues. Trimming stripped 2 bases from V and 0 bases from J, with 8 bases between. Germline V lookup: CDR1 SGHAT, CDR2 FQNNGV. CDR3 amino acids: CASSLLAGSYEQYF. In DNA form, the CDR3 reads TGTGCCAGCAGCTTATTGGCCGGCTCCTACGAGCAGTACTTC.

This chain connects TRBV2 to TRBJ1-6, with D perhaps matching TRBD1 (6 bases). Trimming took 6 bases from V and 10 from J, leaving 19 bases between them. The CDR3 has 15 amino acids. The germline CDR1 and CDR2 sequences are SNHLY and FYNNEI. Here the CDR3 reads CASRRATGGESPLHF. The CDR3 coding sequence is TGTGCCAGCAGGCGAGCGACAGGAGGGGAGTCACCCCTCCACTTT.

CDR3 amino acids: CASKDLGRSVGTEAFF. The CDR3 DNA follows: TGTGCCAGCAAGGACCTCGGACGCTCCGTAGGGACTGAAGCTTTCTTT. The chain uses TRBV3-1 (or the pseudogene TRBV3-2) and TRBJ1-1; no clear D. The length of the CDR3 is 16 residues. The V end lost 7 bases, the J end lost 5 bases, and 23 bases lay between the germline ends. Germline loops: CDR1 LGHDT, CDR2 YNNKEL (reference sequence).

The chain couples TRBV19 to TRBJ1-6; D gene ambiguous. The CDR3 length is 14 residues. Germline V CDR1 and CDR2: LNHDA, SQIVND (reference sequence). The ends were cut back, 3 bases at V and 4 bases at J, with 7 bases in the middle. For the CDR3, the DNA is TGTGCCAGTAGTATCGGTCAGTATAATTCACCCCTCCACTTT. Translating it yields CASSIGQYNSPLHF.

The chain recombines TRBV3-1 (or the pseudogene TRBV3-2) with TRBJ1-3; D is uncertain. The CDR3 covers 16 residues. V dropped 0 bases and J dropped 0 bases, with 9 bases sitting between them. CDR1 LGHDT and CDR2 YNNKEL come from the germline V gene (reference sequence). The CDR3 is CASSQDLKSSGNTIYF. CDR3 DNA sequence: TGTGCCAGCAGCCAAGACCTGAAAAGCTCTGGAAACACCATATATTTT.

The chain carries TRBV12-3 or TRBV12-4 and TRBJ2-7, with no clear D. Trimming took off 7 bases at V and 0 bases at J, with 10 bases between the two ends. This CDR3 has 13 residues. The CDR3 protein is CASNNSTSYEQYF. The CDR3 DNA is TGTGCCAGCAATAACTCTACCTCCTACGAGCAGTACTTC.

V usage is TRBV7-3 and J usage is TRBJ2-2, with 8 bases lining up with TRBD1. The CDR3 runs 14 residues. V was pared by 6 bases and J by 4 bases, with 4 bases of the junction left unmatched. Germline values: CDR1 SGHTA, CDR2 FQGTGA. The DNA of the CDR3 is TGTGCCAGCAGGCCAGGGGGCAGCACCGGGGAGCTGTTTTTT. This sequence encodes CASRPGGSTGELFF. The complete variable domain, with remaining parts taken from reference TRBV7-3 and TRBJ2-2, reads GAGVSQTPSNKVTEKGKYVELRCDPISGHTALYWYRQSLGQGPEFLIYFQGTGAADDSGLPNDRFFAVRPEGSVSTLKIQRTERGDSAVYLCASRPGGSTGELFFGEGSRLTVL.

The rearrangement links TRBV7-6 to TRBJ2-7; D is uncertain. Germline V gives CDR1 SGHVS, CDR2 FNYEAQ. The CDR3 runs 13 residues. V was shortened by 3 bases and J by 5 bases, with 11 bases between the two germline ends. The CDR3 is CASSFADAHEQYF. The CDR3, as DNA: TGTGCCAGCAGCTTCGCCGACGCGCACGAGCAGTACTTC.

The chain has TRBV27 and TRBJ2-7; 8 positions agree with TRBD1. Unmatched junction bases numbered 0, after V lost 3 bases and J lost 2 bases. Per germline, CDR1 MNHEY and CDR2 SMNVEV (reference sequence). The length of the CDR3 is 13 residues. The DNA for the CDR3 is TGTGCCAGCAGTTTGGACAGGGCCTACGAGCAGTACTTC. It encodes CASSLDRAYEQYF.

The chain links TRBV7-2 to TRBJ1-1, with D possibly being TRBD1 (6 bases). In germline, CDR1 is SGHTA, CDR2 FQGNSA. The V and J ends lost 5 bases and 4 bases respectively, with 17 bases between them. The CDR3 has 15 amino acids. The CDR3 here is CASSTPPGATTEAFF. The CDR3 DNA is TGTGCCAGCAGCACCCCCCCAGGGGCAACCACTGAAGCTTTCTTT. The whole variable domain, filled in from reference TRBV7-2 and TRBJ1-1, reads GAGVSQSPSNKVTEKGKDVELRCDPISGHTALYWYRQSLGQGLEFLIYFQGNSAPDKSGLPSDRFSAERTGGSVSTLTIQRTQQEDSAVYLCASSTPPGATTEAFFGQGTRLTVV.

This clone was seen a few times. The CDR3 DNA reads as TGTGCCAGCAGCTTAGAGACAGGGATGGGTGAGCAGTTCTTC. Encoded protein: CASSLETGMGEQFF. This sequence joins TRBV7-2 and TRBJ2-1; 7 bases fit TRBD1. From germline, CDR1 is SGHTA and CDR2 FQGNSA. This CDR3 has 14 residues. Trimming cost V 1 base and J 9 bases; bases outside gene matches: 6.

This clone was counted a single time. The chain combines TRBV9 with TRBJ1-3; unclear D gene. The CDR3 has 16 amino acids. The V end lost 6 bases, the J end lost 0 bases, and 16 bases lay between the germline ends. CDR1 and CDR2 (germline): SGDLS, YYNGEE. The CDR3 nucleotides are TGTGCCAGCAACTCGTCACCTGGTAACTCTGGAAACACCATATATTTT. It translates to CASNSSPGNSGNTIYF.

This clone was observed a single time. The CDR3 DNA is TGTGCCTGGAGTTTGACAGGCAATCAGCCCCAGCATTTT. Protein product: CAWSLTGNQPQHF. This chain uses TRBV30 with TRBJ1-5; D may be TRBD1 (5 bases). The CDR3 is 13 residues long. The germline CDR1 and CDR2 sequences are GTSNPN and SVGIG (reference sequence). Trimming took 2 bases from V and 2 from J, leaving 7 bases between them.

The rearrangement uses TRBV7-2 and TRBJ1-4, with D perhaps matching TRBD1 (6 bases). V lost 0 bases and J 4 bases, leaving 21 bases between the germline ends. Germline V lookup: CDR1 SGHTA, CDR2 FQGNSA. This CDR3 contains 19 residues. For the CDR3, the DNA is TGTGCCAGCAGCTTAGCTATCAGGCGGCAGCGAGGGGGTAATGAAAAACTGTTTTTT. Residues: CASSLAIRRQRGGNEKLFF.

V is TRBV9 and J is TRBJ1-2; 7 positions match TRBD1. The CDR3 is made up of 15 amino acids. Germline-derived CDR1 and CDR2 are SGDLS and YYNGEE. V gave up 4 bases and J gave up 0 bases; unmatched junction bases: 6. The CDR3 sequence is CASSPGQATNYGYTF. As DNA, the CDR3 is TGTGCCAGCAGCCCCGGACAGGCTACTAACTATGGCTACACCTTC.

The chain combines TRBV5-1 with TRBJ2-7; possibly TRBD1 for D (6 bases). V was trimmed by 0 bases and J by 1 base, leaving 11 bases between them. The CDR3 consists of 15 residues. Germline lookup yields CDR1 SGHRS and CDR2 YFSETQ. CDR3 loop: CASSLETGTSYEQYF. CDR3 DNA sequence: TGCGCCAGCAGCTTGGAAACAGGGACGTCCTACGAGCAGTACTTC.

This clone occurred once. The CDR3 is CASSYSAVTGELFF. CDR3 bases: TGTGCCAGCAGTTACTCGGCGGTCACCGGGGAGCTGTTTTTT. The V gene is TRBV6-5, the J gene TRBJ2-2; D is undetermined. Germline CDR1 MNHEY, CDR2 SVGAGI. The ends were cut back, 0 bases at V and 4 bases at J, with 6 bases in the middle. There are 14 residues in the CDR3.

V is TRBV7-2 and J is TRBJ1-6; D is perhaps TRBD1 (6 bases). V shed 7 bases and J shed 3 bases, with 22 bases lying between them. The CDR3 covers 18 residues. CDR1 is SGHTA, CDR2 FQGNSA, per germline. The CDR3 is CASTPLQGGNLYNSPLHF. CDR3 in DNA: TGTGCCAGCACCCCCTTACAGGGAGGGAACCTCTATAATTCACCCCTCCACTTT.

The CDR3 loop reads CASSLWDRVNTEAFF. The CDR3 DNA reads as TGTGCCAGCAGTTTATGGGACAGAGTGAACACTGAAGCTTTCTTT. The V call is TRBV27, the J call TRBJ1-1, with 7 bases that match TRBD1. This CDR3 region has 15 residues. Germline CDR1 is MNHEY and CDR2 is SMNVEV (reference sequence). V shed 1 base, J shed 0 bases, and the junction held 2 bases outside the gene matches.

This clone was picked up one time. J is TRBJ2-1 and V is TRBV4-2; 8 bases agree with TRBD2. Germline V gene sequence: CDR1 LGHNA, CDR2 YNFKEQ. There are 15 residues in the CDR3. J gave up 0 bases and V 4 bases, and 2 bases lay outside the gene matches. CDR3 loop: CASSPTSASYNEQFF. In DNA form, the CDR3 reads TGTGCCAGCAGCCCGACTAGCGCCTCCTACAATGAGCAGTTCTTC.

The sample holds one count of this clone. The V and J genes are TRBV6-6 and TRBJ2-2, with TRBD1 matching over 8 bases. Looked up from germline, CDR1 is MNHNY and CDR2 is SVGAGI (reference sequence). The J segment lost 6 bases and the V segment lost 2 bases, leaving 2 bases of the junction unmatched. The CDR3 loop spans 14 amino acids. The CDR3 reads CASSYPQGAGELFF. The DNA for the CDR3 is TGTGCCAGCAGTTACCCACAGGGGGCCGGGGAGCTGTTTTTT.